This entry describes one T cell receptor beta chain. The method was immunoSEQ multiplex PCR; TCRdb's version includes in-frame clones alone and lacks a portion of them. Seen here are about 61,000 clones, roughly 89% observed once, and the top ten hold 5.5% to 7%. This sample stems from a study of control samples from healthy donors and cancer patients. Between the trimmed V and J ends, which lost 1 base and 5 bases, there was a span of 12 bases. This CDR3 is 14 amino acids long. Germline CDR1 SGHTA, CDR2 FQGNSA. The receptor was derived from a man between 60 and 75 years old with colorectal cancer. V is TRBV7-2 and J is TRBJ2-7, with unresolved D. Sequenced: PBMCs. The CDR3 loop is CASSLEGAAHEQYF. In DNA form, the CDR3 reads TGTGCCAGCAGCTTAGAAGGAGCAGCCCACGAGCAGTACTTC.